The 9 T cell receptor beta chains reported below all come from one sample, sequenced in a study of OX40 agonist ivuxolimab in advanced cancers. The method was immunoSEQ multiplex PCR; TCRdb's version includes in-frame clones alone and lacks a portion of them. This sample yields around 18,000 clones, of which 70% to 90% are seen a single time; 25% to 30% belongs to the top ten. The sequences come from CD4+ or CD8+ T cells sorted from blood, collected in a trial of the OX40 agonist ivuxolimab. The receptor source for this set is an adult with an advanced solid tumor such as melanoma, head and neck, liver or kidney cancer.

The rearrangement links TRBV7-9 to TRBJ2-5; 8 nucleotides agree with TRBD1. The germline gives CDR1 SEHNR, CDR2 FQNEAQ (reference sequence). Losses at the gene ends were 2 bases for V and 0 bases for J; bases not matched to a gene: 11. The CDR3 length is 18 residues. DNA for the CDR3: TGTGCCAGCAGCTTACCCTCTCAGGACAGGGTGAACCAAGAGACCCAGTACTTC. This sequence encodes CASSLPSQDRVNQETQYF.

J is TRBJ1-3 and V is TRBV5-1; unclear D gene. This CDR3 comprises 14 residues. V lost 4 bases to trimming and J lost 8 bases, with 16 bases between them. The germline gives CDR1 SGHRS, CDR2 YFSETQ. CDR3 residues: CASSLRYESHTIYF. In DNA form, the CDR3 reads TGCGCCAGCAGCCTAAGATACGAAAGCCACACCATATATTTT.

The rearrangement joins TRBV6-5 to TRBJ2-1, with 8 bases matching TRBD2. Germline-derived CDR1 and CDR2 are MNHEY and SVGAGI. The CDR3 totals 14 residues. With V trimmed by 7 bases and J by 6 bases, 8 bases remained unmatched. The CDR3 sequence: CASTSMAGGNEQFF. The CDR3 coding sequence is TGTGCCAGCACTTCAATGGCGGGAGGCAATGAGCAGTTCTTC.

This clone is medium-sized by share. The CDR3 DNA is TGTGCCAGCAGCTTGGAGGGACAGGTCTCTGGAAACACCATATATTTT. Amino acids: CASSLEGQVSGNTIYF. The rearrangement joins TRBV11-3 to TRBJ1-3, with 8 positions matching TRBD1. CDR1 SGHNT and CDR2 YENEEA come from the germline V gene. This CDR3 is built from 16 residues. Germline trimming cut 3 bases from V and 0 bases from J; bases unmatched to any gene: 4.

The chain carries TRBV9 and TRBJ1-6, with D perhaps TRBD1 (6 bases). The CDR3 sequence is 13 residues long. Germline V gene sequence: CDR1 SGDLS, CDR2 YYNGEE. Deletions cut 3 bases from V and 7 bases from J, with 8 bases between. The DNA of the CDR3 is TGTGCCAGCAGCGAGACAGGAAATTCACCCCTCCACTTT. Its translation: CASSETGNSPLHF.

This rearrangement joins TRBV12-5 to TRBJ1-2; no clear D gene. The CDR3 runs to 15 residues. Trimming removed 1 base at V and 4 bases at J, with 13 bases between. The germline V gene encodes CDR1 LGHNT and CDR2 FRNRAP. The CDR3 loop is CASGLASPFGYGYTF. CDR3 bases: TGTGCTAGTGGTTTGGCCTCCCCTTTTGGCTATGGCTACACCTTC.

This rearrangement joins TRBV7-6 to TRBJ2-1, with D maybe TRBD2 (6 bases). Trimming removed 3 bases from V and 6 bases from J, with 24 bases in between. The germline V gene encodes CDR1 SGHVS and CDR2 FNYEAQ. This CDR3 contains 18 residues. The CDR3 bases are TGTGCCAGCAGCTTGAGGGTGAGACTAGGTTCCCGGGTCAATGAGCAGTTCTTC. Protein: CASSLRVRLGSRVNEQFF.

The chain uses TRBV18 and TRBJ2-7; either TRBD1 or TRBD2 may supply D (5 bases each). V was shortened by 3 bases and J by 3 bases, with 12 bases between the two germline ends. CDR1 is KGHSH and CDR2 is LQKENI in the germline V gene. CDR3 length: 14 residues. In DNA form, the CDR3 reads TGTGCCAGCTCACCGGGACGGTACCTCTACGAGCAGTACTTC. It is translated as CASSPGRYLYEQYF.

The rearrangement links TRBV9 to TRBJ2-2; TRBD2 aligns across 14 bases. Germline V gives CDR1 SGDLS, CDR2 YYNGEE. The CDR3 is made up of 18 amino acids. V was clipped by 4 bases and J by 6 bases; unmatched bases: 11. The CDR3 region is CASSPLGLAGEIAGELFF. For the CDR3, the DNA is TGTGCCAGCAGCCCTTTGGGACTAGCGGGAGAAATAGCCGGGGAGCTGTTTTTT.